The 19 T cell receptor beta chains given below trace back to one sample, sequenced in a study of tissue-resident memory T cells in lung cancer. TCR sequencing libraries incorporated unique molecular identifiers. MiXCR, run by TCRdb on the reads, gives a single entry per CDR3 protein. The sample contains more than 250 distinct CDR3 sequences, about 20% of which appear only once. CD103 expression was the sorting criterion for the CD8+ T cells. Sequenced: CD103- CD8+ T cells from lung tumor tissue. These receptor sequences come from a human donor with treatment-naive lung cancer (subtype not recorded).

This clonotype is large (0.1 to 1%) by share. The rearrangement joins TRBV10-1 to TRBJ2-2; tentative D call: TRBD1 (5 bases). Germline CDR1 WNHNN, CDR2 SYGVQD (reference sequence). This CDR3 contains 11 residues. V gave up 2 bases and J gave up 12 bases, with 7 bases separating them. The CDR3 DNA follows: TGCGCCAGCAGTGAGGGGGCGAAGCTGTTTTTT. This codes for CASSEGAKLFF.

By share of the sample, this clonotype is large. The genes are TRBV7-6 and TRBJ2-3; D is unclear. The CDR3 sequence is 14 residues long. Germline loops: CDR1 SGHVS, CDR2 FNYEAQ. The germline V and J ends were trimmed by 1 base and 0 bases, with 5 bases remaining between them. CDR3 nucleotides: TGTGCCAGCAGCTTAGTACAGAGCACAGATACGCAGTATTTT. This translates into CASSLVQSTDTQYF.

Regarding this clonotype: Germline is not matched at one junction end, which may reflect a read error. This rearrangement joins TRBV13 to TRBJ1-1; no firm D call. This CDR3 region has 16 residues. Germline V gene data show CDR1 as PRHDT and CDR2 as FYEKMQ (reference sequence). Here the CDR3 reads CDSSLRQSRQNTEAFF. The CDR3, as DNA: TGTGACAGCAGCTTACGGCAAAGCAGGCAGAACACTGAAGCTTTCTTT.

Within the sample, this clonotype is medium-sized. J is TRBJ1-5 and V is TRBV20-1, with D perhaps TRBD1 (6 bases). From germline, CDR1 is DFQATT and CDR2 SNEGSKA (reference sequence). The CDR3 loop spans 13 amino acids. Trimming cost V 1 base and J 4 bases, with 8 bases left between them. As DNA, the CDR3 is TGCAGTGCTAGAGGGACAGATAATCAGCCCCAGCATTTT. As protein: CSARGTDNQPQHF.

In this sample, this clonotype is large. The chain joins TRBV12-3 or TRBV12-4 to TRBJ1-2; D call uncertain. CDR3 length: 11 amino acids. V dropped 3 bases and J dropped 8 bases, with 7 bases sitting between them. The CDR3 sequence is CASSFWGGYTF. CDR3 nucleotide sequence: TGTGCCAGCAGTTTTTGGGGAGGCTACACCTTC.

By frequency in the sample, this clonotype is large. The chain uses TRBV2 and TRBJ1-2; D is undetermined. The V end lost 4 bases, the J end lost 0 bases, and 18 bases lay between the germline ends. This CDR3 is built from 17 residues. The germline V gene encodes CDR1 SNHLY and CDR2 FYNNEI. This chain's CDR3 is CASSAGSLEVSNYGYTF. As DNA, the CDR3 is TGTGCCAGCAGTGCGGGGTCACTCGAAGTATCTAACTATGGCTACACCTTC.

V is TRBV30 and J is TRBJ2-7; D not resolved. CDR1 and CDR2 from the germline V gene are GTSNPN and SVGIG (reference sequence). V was shortened by 3 bases and J by 9 bases, with 15 bases between the two germline ends. The CDR3 consists of 12 residues. CDR3 region: CAWSALKDGQYF. The CDR3 nucleotides are TGTGCCTGGAGCGCCCTCAAGGACGGGCAGTACTTC. The whole variable domain, remainder taken from reference TRBV30 and TRBJ2-7, is SQTIHQWPATLVQPVGSPLSLECTVEGTSNPNLYWYRQAAGRGLQLLFYSVGIGQISSEVPQNLSASRPQDRQFILSSKKLLLSDSGFYLCAWSALKDGQYFGPGTRLTVT.

This clonotype is classed as large (0.1 to 1%). The chain recombines TRBV3-1 with TRBJ1-2, with no clear D. CDR1 and CDR2 from the germline V gene are LGHDT and YNNKEL (reference sequence). The CDR3 consists of 16 residues. The germline V and J ends were trimmed by 0 bases and 0 bases, with 11 bases remaining between them. CDR3 region: CASSQDASGANYGYTF. The CDR3 DNA is TGTGCCAGCAGCCAAGATGCTTCCGGAGCTAACTATGGCTACACCTTC.

Judged by abundance, this clonotype is large. The rearrangement uses TRBV12-3 or TRBV12-4 and TRBJ2-3, with D possibly being TRBD1 or TRBD2 (5 bases each). Deletions cut 4 bases from V and 4 bases from J, with 18 bases between. The CDR3 covers 16 residues. CDR3: CASSYLGVTGADTQYF. The CDR3 region has the DNA TGTGCCAGCAGTTATCTGGGGGTAACTGGGGCAGATACGCAGTATTTT.

This clonotype has just a few counts. The chain employs TRBV5-4 and TRBJ2-7; TRBD2 might be the D (6 bases). The V end lost 1 base, the J end lost 6 bases, and 14 bases lay between the germline ends. The CDR3 is 14 residues long. Per germline, CDR1 SGHNT and CDR2 YYREEE (reference sequence). DNA of the CDR3: TGTGCCAGCAGCTTGTCCGGGAGTGTCATCGAGCAGTACTTC. Translating gives CASSLSGSVIEQYF. The full variable domain, its missing parts supplied by reference TRBV5-4 and TRBJ2-7, is ETGVTQSPTHLIKTRGQQVTLRCSSQSGHNTVSWYQQALGQGPQFIFQYYREEENGRGNFPPRFSGLQFPNYSSELNVNALELDDSALYLCASSLSGSVIEQYFGPGTRLTVT.

In its sample, this clonotype is large. The chain recombines TRBV12-3 or TRBV12-4 with TRBJ2-1; D is unresolved. With 1 base removed from V and 7 bases from J, the gap between germline ends came to 8 bases. The CDR3 is 13 amino acids. CDR3 nucleotides: TGTGCCAGCAGTTTAGGACGTCTGAATGAGCAGTTCTTC. Translating it yields CASSLGRLNEQFF.

The chain is built from TRBV6-5 and TRBJ2-7; D possibly corresponds to TRBD1 (5 bases). This CDR3 has 12 residues. Germline values: CDR1 MNHEY, CDR2 SVGAGI. With 7 bases removed from V and 2 bases from J, the gap between germline ends came to 9 bases. CDR3 bases: TGTGCCAGCACCGCAGGGCCCTACGAGCAGTACTTC. This codes for CASTAGPYEQYF.

For this clonotype: The conserved final phenylalanine or tryptophan is absent from the CDR3, which likely points to a read error. The chain is built from TRBV12-3 or TRBV12-4 and TRBJ1-3; D is possibly TRBD1 (6 bases). V was clipped by 1 base and J by 6 bases, with 10 bases between them. The CDR3 is 14 amino acids. The chain's CDR3 is CASSLGQGINTIYL. CDR3 DNA sequence: TGTGCCAGCAGTTTAGGTCAGGGGATAAACACCATATATTTA.

This clonotype is hyperexpanded in the sample. The chain has TRBV29-1 and TRBJ2-7; weak D call: TRBD2 (5 bases). The CDR3 contains 12 residues. Looked up from germline, CDR1 is SQVTM and CDR2 is ANQGSEA. V lost 3 bases to trimming and J lost 7 bases, with 13 bases between them. CDR3 amino acids: CSVDDGVDEQYF. CDR3 sequence (DNA): TGCAGCGTTGACGACGGGGTTGATGAGCAGTACTTC.

The rearrangement uses TRBV5-4 and TRBJ2-1; D perhaps matches TRBD2 (5 bases). There are 15 residues in the CDR3. The V end lost 4 bases, the J end lost 7 bases, and 18 bases lay between the germline ends. Per germline, CDR1 SGHNT and CDR2 YYREEE (reference sequence). CDR3 sequence reads: CASSPHERLGNEQFF. CDR3 DNA: TGTGCCAGCAGCCCCCATGAGCGGTTAGGGAATGAGCAGTTCTTC.

This clonotype is labeled as medium-sized. V gene TRBV3-1 combines with J gene TRBJ2-1; a possible D gene is TRBD2 (5 bases). V lost 0 bases to trimming and J lost 4 bases, with 13 bases between them. Germline V CDR1 and CDR2: LGHDT, YNNKEL (reference sequence). CDR3 length: 16 amino acids. The CDR3, as DNA: TGTGCCAGCAGCCAAGAGAGCGGCGGCCCTTACAATGAGCAGTTCTTC. This translates into CASSQESGGPYNEQFF.

Judged by abundance, this clonotype is large. This chain links TRBV6-5 with TRBJ1-5; a possible D gene is TRBD1 (6 bases). In germline, CDR1 is MNHEY, CDR2 SVGAGI. The CDR3 extends over 16 amino acids. Trimming cost V 6 bases and J 7 bases, with 22 bases left between them. The CDR3 DNA sequence: TGTGCCAGCAGGCCTCCGGGGGGCGCGAGTACCCAGCCCCAGCATTTT. Encoded protein: CASRPPGGASTQPQHF.

The chain couples TRBV5-1 to TRBJ2-6; TRBD2 matches 7 bases. CDR3 length equals 18 residues. V trimming: 1 base; J trimming: 0 bases; junction bases outside the gene matches: 7. Germline V lookup: CDR1 SGHRS, CDR2 YFSETQ. The CDR3 coding sequence is TGCGCCAGCAGCTTGAATCCGGGAGGCTACTCTGGGGCCAACGTCCTGACTTTC. Translation: CASSLNPGGYSGANVLTF.

This clonotype is labeled large. V usage is TRBV4-1 and J usage is TRBJ2-3; no definite D call. The germline gives CDR1 MGHRA, CDR2 YSYEKL. The ends were cut back, 2 bases at V and 7 bases at J, with 16 bases in the middle. The length of the CDR3 is 15 residues. CDR3: CASSQSTPNRHTQYF. CDR3 sequence (DNA): TGCGCCAGCAGCCAATCGACTCCCAACCGGCATACGCAGTATTTT.